This TCR beta chain comes out of a study of CD8 T cells in Susac syndrome (dated by TCRdb to the late 2010s). Some background on the complete study: Repertoire sequencing was used to test whether CD8+ T cell activation and differentiation in Susac syndrome was antigen driven. The study compared CD8+ T cell repertoire clonality among about a dozen healthy donors, roughly 14 Susac syndrome patients and roughly 16 multiple sclerosis patients. Summary of the overall study and its limitations: The study acknowledged that relatively few individuals were included in the TCR sequencing and HLA analysis.

V gives up 5 bases and J gives up 1 base, and the segment between their germline ends measures 12 bases. Including cysteine and phenylalanine, the CDR3 has 15 amino acids. The sequence is cut down to CDR3 DNA, 45 bases in frame from base 1. The germline V gene supplies CDR1 SQVTM and CDR2 ANQGSEA. Peripheral blood CD8+ and CD4+ T cells from healthy donors, Susac syndrome patients and multiple sclerosis patients were profiled by high-throughput TCR beta sequencing. Healthy donors were included as age- and sex-matched controls. Bulk CD8+ and CD4+ T cells were purified magnetically by negative isolation, whereas CD8+ TEMRA cells were enriched by FACS. Blood was drawn into EDTA tubes, processed within 24 hours, and PBMCs were isolated by density gradient centrifugation. PBMCs intended for TCR sequencing were cryopreserved in liquid nitrogen and thawed later in a water bath at 37 degrees C. Purity of sorted or isolated CD4+, CD8+ and CD8+ TEMRA cells was at least 90%.

RNA was extracted using the RNeasy kit, and about 0.45 to 1 microgram was reverse transcribed with random hexamers. TCR beta CDR3 regions were amplified with the immunoSEQ multiplex PCR assay covering 54 Vbeta and 13 Jbeta segments. Bias from PCR amplification was corrected by using a synthetic template baseline for primer optimization and for computational correction. The authors' pipeline ran thus. Reads were assigned to V, D and J genes according to IMGT and analyzed in immunoSEQ Analyzer, with only productive sequences retained. Clonality was calculated as one minus the Shannon entropy normalized by log2 of the number of productive unique sequences. For each patient and control, public and private clones were evaluated within the 100 most prevalent clones. Susac-specific clones were defined as absent from healthy and MS cohorts, 800 to 1,200 published viral clones and other ImmuneACCESS disease sequences. TCRdb trimmed public reads at Q25 via fastp, called clones via MiXCR and kept in-frame beta chains. When rows share a CDR3 protein, they turn into one entry using the most common DNA and genes. TCRdb's processing, not the authors', yielded these V and J calls. The sample table shows 130,000 to 150,000 distinct CDR3 sequences, and approximately 93% are seen once. The top ten constitute approximately 0.3% of the sample.

As to this clonotype: Its target antigen remains unknown. Base quality data are lacking; no much larger clone is found one base away.

Sequencing was performed on CD8+ T cells from PBMCs. The rearranged chain carries TRBV29-1 and TRBJ2-6; D gene: possibly TRBD2, on 5 matching bases. The sequence derives from a human donor in good health. The DNA sequence is TGCAGCGTTCATCATCCGGGGTCTGGGGCCAACGTCCTGACTTTC. It translates as CSVHHPGSGANVLTF.